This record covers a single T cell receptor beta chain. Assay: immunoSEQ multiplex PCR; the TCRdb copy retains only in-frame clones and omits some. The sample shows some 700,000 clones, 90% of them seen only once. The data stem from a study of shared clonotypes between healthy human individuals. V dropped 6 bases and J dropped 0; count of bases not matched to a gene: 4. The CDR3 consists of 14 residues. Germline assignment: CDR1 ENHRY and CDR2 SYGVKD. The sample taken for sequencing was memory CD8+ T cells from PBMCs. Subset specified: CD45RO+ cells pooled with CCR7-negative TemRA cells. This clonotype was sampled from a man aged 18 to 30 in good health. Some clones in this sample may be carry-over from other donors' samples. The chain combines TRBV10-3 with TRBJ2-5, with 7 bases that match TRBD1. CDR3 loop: CAIREGQDQETQYF. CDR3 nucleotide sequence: TGTGCCATCAGGGAAGGACAGGACCAAGAGACCCAGTACTTC.